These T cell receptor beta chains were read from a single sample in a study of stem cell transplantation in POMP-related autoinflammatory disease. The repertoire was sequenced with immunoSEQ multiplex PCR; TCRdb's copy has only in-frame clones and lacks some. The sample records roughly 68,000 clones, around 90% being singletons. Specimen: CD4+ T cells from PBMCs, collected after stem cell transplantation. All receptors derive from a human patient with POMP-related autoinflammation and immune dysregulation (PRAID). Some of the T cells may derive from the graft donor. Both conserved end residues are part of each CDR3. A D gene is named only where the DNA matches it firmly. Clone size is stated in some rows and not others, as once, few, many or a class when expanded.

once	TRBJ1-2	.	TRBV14	CASSQSYSYNYGYTF	TGTGCCAGCAGCCAATCGTACAGCTATAACTATGGCTACACCTTC
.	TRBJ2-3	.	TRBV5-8	CASSFQGPGTDTQYF	TGTGCCAGCAGCTTTCAGGGGCCAGGCACAGATACGCAGTATTTT
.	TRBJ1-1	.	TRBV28	CASSSEYTEAFF	TGTGCCAGCAGTTCGGAGTACACTGAAGCTTTCTTT
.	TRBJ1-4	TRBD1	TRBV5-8	CASSFGQGVALNEKLFF	TGTGCCAGCAGCTTTGGCCAGGGGGTGGCCCTTAATGAAAAACTGTTTTTT
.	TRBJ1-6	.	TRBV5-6	CASSLGDSPLHF	TGTGCCAGCAGCTTAGGGGACTCACCCCTCCACTTT
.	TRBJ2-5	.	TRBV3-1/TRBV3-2	CASSESEQRETQYF	TGTGCCAGCAGCGAAAGCGAACAGCGAGAGACCCAGTACTTC
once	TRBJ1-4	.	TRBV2	CASSSRGRGEKLFF	TGTGCCAGCAGCTCCAGGGGAAGGGGTGAAAAACTGTTTTTT
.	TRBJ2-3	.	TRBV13	CASSNRQSTDTQYF	TGTGCCAGCAGCAACCGACAGAGCACAGATACGCAGTATTTT
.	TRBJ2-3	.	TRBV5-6	CASSLVAGWNTQYF	TGTGCCAGCAGCTTGGTTGCAGGGTGGAATACGCAGTATTTT
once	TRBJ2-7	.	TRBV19	CASSPLPDGSSYEQYF	TGTGCCAGTAGTCCCCTACCCGACGGGAGCTCCTACGAGCAGTACTTC
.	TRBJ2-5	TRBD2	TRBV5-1	CASSLAPLASGTAAQYF	TGCGCCAGCAGCTTGGCACCGCTCGCTAGCGGGACGGCGGCCCAGTACTTC
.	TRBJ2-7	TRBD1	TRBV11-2	CASSSIVRGQGRHEQYF	TGTGCCAGCAGCTCTATAGTTCGGGGACAGGGGAGACACGAGCAGTACTTC
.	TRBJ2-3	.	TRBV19	CASSLRTPSTTDTQYF	TGTGCCAGTAGTCTTCGGACACCCTCGACGACAGATACGCAGTATTTT
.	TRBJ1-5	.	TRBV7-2	CASSLGWGVSNQPQHF	TGTGCCAGCAGCTTAGGATGGGGGGTGAGCAATCAGCCCCAGCATTTT
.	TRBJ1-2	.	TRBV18	CASSERVGKDGYTF	TGTGCCAGCTCCGAGCGCGTGGGGAAGGATGGCTACACCTTC
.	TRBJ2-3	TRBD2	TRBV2	CASRGTSGGTDTQYF	TGTGCCAGCAGGGGAACTAGCGGGGGCACAGATACGCAGTATTTT
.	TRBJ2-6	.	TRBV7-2	CASSSRALGANVLTF	TGTGCCAGCAGCTCCCGGGCCCTCGGGGCCAACGTCCTGACTTTC
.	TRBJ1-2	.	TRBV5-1	CASSRGTTGNGYTF	TGCGCCAGCAGCCGTGGGACGACTGGTAATGGCTACACCTTC
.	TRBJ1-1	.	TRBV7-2	CASSLGPGPYTEAFF	TGTGCCAGCAGCTTAGGGCCAGGGCCCTACACTGAAGCTTTCTTT
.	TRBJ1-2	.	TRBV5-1	CASSLAGAGNTF	TGCGCCAGCAGCTTAGCAGGGGCAGGGAACACCTTC
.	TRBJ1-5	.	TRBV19	CASSISGGSINQPQHF	TGTGCCAGTAGTATATCTGGGGGGTCGATCAATCAGCCCCAGCATTTT
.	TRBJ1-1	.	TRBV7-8	CASSLISGNTEAFF	TGTGCCAGCAGCTTAATCTCAGGGAACACTGAAGCTTTCTTT
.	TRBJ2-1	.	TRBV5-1	CASSPLGSYNEQFF	TGCGCCAGCAGCCCCCTCGGGTCCTACAATGAGCAGTTCTTC
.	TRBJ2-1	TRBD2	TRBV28	CASSHAGVWGSSYNEQFF	TGTGCCAGCAGCCATGCGGGGGTGTGGGGGAGCTCCTACAATGAGCAGTTCTTC
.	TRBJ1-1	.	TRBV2	CASRGQLNTEAFF	TGTGCCAGCCGCGGACAGTTGAACACTGAAGCTTTCTTT
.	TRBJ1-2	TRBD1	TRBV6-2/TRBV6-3	CASSRDRYYGYTF	TGTGCCAGCAGCCGGGACAGATACTATGGCTACACCTTC
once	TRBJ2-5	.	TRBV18	CASSPRRPQETQYF	TGTGCCAGCTCACCCCGGCGACCTCAAGAGACCCAGTACTTC
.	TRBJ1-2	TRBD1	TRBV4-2	CASSQVTGANYGYTF	TGTGCCAGCAGCCAAGTTACAGGGGCCAACTATGGCTACACCTTC
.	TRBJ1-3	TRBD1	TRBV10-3	CAIRGQDGNTIYF	TGTGCCATCAGGGGACAGGACGGAAACACCATATATTTT
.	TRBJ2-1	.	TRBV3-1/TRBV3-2	CASSQLQRVLYNEQFF	TGTGCCAGCAGCCAGCTACAGCGGGTTCTATACAATGAGCAGTTCTTC
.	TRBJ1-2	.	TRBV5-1	CASSLGGNDGYTF	TGCGCCAGCAGCTTGGGCGGCAATGATGGCTACACCTTC
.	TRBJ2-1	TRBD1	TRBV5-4	CASSSSLQGIWGEQFF	TGTGCCAGCAGTTCGAGTCTACAGGGGATTTGGGGTGAGCAGTTCTTC
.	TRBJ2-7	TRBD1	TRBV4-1	CASSRTGTGSYEQYF	TGCGCCAGCAGCCGCACCGGGACAGGCTCCTACGAGCAGTACTTC
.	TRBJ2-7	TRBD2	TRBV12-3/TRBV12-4	CASSLVTSDEQYF	TGTGCCAGCAGTTTAGTCACTAGCGACGAGCAGTACTTC
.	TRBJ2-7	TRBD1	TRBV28	CASSRTGGSYEQYF	TGTGCCAGCAGTCGTACAGGGGGGAGCTACGAGCAGTACTTC
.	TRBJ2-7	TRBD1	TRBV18	CASSPGAGGRYEQYF	TGTGCCAGCTCACCAGGGGCAGGGGGCAGGTACGAGCAGTACTTC
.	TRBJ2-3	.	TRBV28	CASSLVRALGTQYF	TGTGCCAGCAGTTTAGTACGGGCGCTGGGTACGCAGTATTTT
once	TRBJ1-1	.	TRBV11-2	CASSFKGLLTVRF	TGTGCCAGCAGCTTTAAGGGACTACTGACAGTTAGGTTT
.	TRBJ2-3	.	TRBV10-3	CAIRAQSGRGDTQYF	TGTGCCATCAGAGCCCAGAGCGGTCGGGGAGATACGCAGTATTTT
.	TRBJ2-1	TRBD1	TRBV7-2	CASSHPGQGWGQFF	TGTGCCAGCAGCCACCCGGGACAGGGGTGGGGGCAGTTCTTC
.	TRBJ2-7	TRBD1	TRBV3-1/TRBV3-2	CASSQDLGTAAYEQYF	TGTGCCAGCAGCCAAGATCTAGGGACAGCAGCCTACGAGCAGTACTTC
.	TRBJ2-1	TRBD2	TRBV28	CASRGLAGGSSYNEQFF	TGTGCCAGCAGGGGACTAGCGGGGGGCAGCTCCTACAATGAGCAGTTCTTC
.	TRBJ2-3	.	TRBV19	CASGTTSLSTDTQYF	TGTGCCAGTGGCACGACTAGTTTAAGCACAGATACGCAGTATTTT
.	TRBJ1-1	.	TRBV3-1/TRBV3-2	CASSKGQVGWVEAFF	TGTGCCAGCAGCAAAGGACAAGTTGGGTGGGTTGAAGCTTTCTTT